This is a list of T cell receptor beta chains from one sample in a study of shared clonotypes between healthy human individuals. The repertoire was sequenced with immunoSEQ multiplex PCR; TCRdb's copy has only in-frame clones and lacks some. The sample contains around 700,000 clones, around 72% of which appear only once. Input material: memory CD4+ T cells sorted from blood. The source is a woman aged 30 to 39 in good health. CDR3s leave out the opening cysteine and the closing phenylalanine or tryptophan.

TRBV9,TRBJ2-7,ASSVGYGRATYEQY
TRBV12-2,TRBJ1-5,ASRPRSGVRQPQH
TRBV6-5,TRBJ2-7,ASSYSTGRGWYEQY
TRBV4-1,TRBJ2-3,ASSQHSTDTQY
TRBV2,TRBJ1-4,ASSEREDEKLF
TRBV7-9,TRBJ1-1,ASSLVVTEAF
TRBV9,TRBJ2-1,ASSVEAFYNEQF
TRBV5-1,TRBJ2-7,ASSLGPDSYEQY
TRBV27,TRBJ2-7,ASSLGVAGVGEQY
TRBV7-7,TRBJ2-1,ASSLGVDGNEQF
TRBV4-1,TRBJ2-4,ASGQVGAKNIQY
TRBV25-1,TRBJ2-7,ASSEPDRSYEQY
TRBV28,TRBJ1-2,ASSFRDSSRYGYT
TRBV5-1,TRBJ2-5,ASNRAGPQETQY
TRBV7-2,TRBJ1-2,ASSSDWSGSAYGYT
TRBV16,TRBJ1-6,ASSQGQGYNSPLH
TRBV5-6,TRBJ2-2,ASSSPPFGRPTGELF
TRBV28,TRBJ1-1,ASKEGGRSTEAF
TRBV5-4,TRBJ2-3,ASSPDRRPPDTQY
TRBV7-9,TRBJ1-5,ASSQGVQPQH
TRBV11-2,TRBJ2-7,ASNIGKGEQY
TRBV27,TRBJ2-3,ASSLYGTSLKRGPDTQY
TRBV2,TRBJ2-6,ASSKRVAGGGMRGANVLT
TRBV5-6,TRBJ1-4,ASRHRRGRNEKLF